These 3 T cell receptor beta chains originate from one sample sequenced in a study of identical twins. TCRdb redid the calling of the 5' RACE reads with MiXCR, one entry per CDR3 protein. The top ten hold around 7.1% of the sample, which has under 350,000 distinct CDR3 sequences, less than 9.5% seen once. The data were also submitted as part of a second study, on yellow fever vaccine responses in identical twins.

Sequencing input: CD8+ T cells sorted from blood. These receptors originate from a woman aged 18-29 years in good health.

This chain connects TRBV5-4 to TRBJ2-2, with D perhaps given as TRBD1 or TRBD2 (5 bases each). Trimming pared 6 bases from V and 6 bases from J, leaving 21 bases between. The length of the CDR3 is 16 residues. Germline V gene sequence: CDR1 SGHNT, CDR2 YYREEE (reference sequence). The CDR3 protein is CASTISTGTRAGELFF. In DNA, the CDR3 is TGTGCCAGCACCATTTCAACCGGGACGAGAGCCGGGGAGCTGTTTTTT.

This clonotype was seen only a few times. This chain joins TRBV10-2 and TRBJ2-3; D call uncertain. V lost 2 bases and J lost 4, with 10 bases in between. CDR1 is WSHSY and CDR2 is SAAADI in the germline V gene. The CDR3 loop spans 14 amino acids. CDR3 coding DNA: TGCGCCAGCAGTGAGACATCTGGAGCAGATACGCAGTATTTT. As protein: CASSETSGADTQYF.

This clonotype was counted many times. This sequence joins TRBV5-1 and TRBJ2-5; possible D gene TRBD1, 6 bases. Germline values: CDR1 SGHRS, CDR2 YFSETQ. V shed 4 bases and J shed 5 bases, with 27 bases lying between them. This CDR3 comprises 18 residues. The CDR3 nucleotides read TGCGCCAGCAGCCCGACAGGCCCGGCGGTGAATAAGATCGAGACCCAGTACTTC. Amino acid sequence: CASSPTGPAVNKIETQYF.